This is a list of T cell receptor beta chains from one sample in a study of T cells in Graves' hyperthyroidism and ophthalmopathy. TCRdb called the multiplex PCR reads again in MiXCR, with one record for every CDR3 protein. The sample carries about 400,000 distinct CDR3 sequences, approximately 16% recorded once. The sequencing input was blood. Every receptor here comes from a woman aged 60 to 75 with Graves' ophthalmopathy. CDR3s include the opening cysteine and the closing phenylalanine or tryptophan. The D gene is left open where the match is weak. Clone size is given for some rows only: seen once, a few or many times, or a class if the clone is expanded.

d_call,j_call,v_call,clone_size,cdr3_nt,cdr3_aa
NA,TRBJ1-4,TRBV5-8,NA,TGTGCCAGCAGCCCCGGAGAGGGCACTAATGAAAAACTGTTTTTT,CASSPGEGTNEKLFF
NA,TRBJ2-7,TRBV5-5,NA,TGTGCCAGCAGCCAAATGGCGGGACTGCCTAACGAGCAGTACTTC,CASSQMAGLPNEQYF
NA,TRBJ2-7,TRBV18,many,TGTGCCAGCTCACAATCGGCAGGGGCCCAGTACGAGCAGTACTTC,CASSQSAGAQYEQYF
TRBD2,TRBJ2-1,TRBV9,NA,TGTGCCAGCAGCGTCTCCGGGACTAGCGGTTACAATGAGCAGTTCTTC,CASSVSGTSGYNEQFF
NA,TRBJ2-2,TRBV20-1,NA,TGCAGTGCTAGGCCCGCAAACACCGGGGAGCTGTTTTTT,CSARPANTGELFF
TRBD2,TRBJ2-2,TRBV12-3/TRBV12-4,many,TGTGCCAGCAGTTTGCGGAGCGGGGGCGGGGAGCTGTTTTTT,CASSLRSGGGELFF
NA,TRBJ1-5,TRBV2,many,TGTGCCAGCAGGTCGGGGCAGTTGGGCAATCAGCCCCAGCATTTT,CASRSGQLGNQPQHF
TRBD2,TRBJ2-3,TRBV5-4,few,TGTGCCAGCAGCACTCGACTAGCGGGAGATACGCAGTATTTT,CASSTRLAGDTQYF
NA,TRBJ2-7,TRBV11-2,many,TGTGCCAGCAGCTTAGTTCCCGGATTACGGGAGCAGTACTTC,CASSLVPGLREQYF
NA,TRBJ2-2,TRBV19,many,TGTGCCAGTAGTATCGGCCTGGCGAACACCGGGGAGCTGTTTTTT,CASSIGLANTGELFF